These T cell receptor beta chains were read from a single sample in a study of blood T cell repertoires in COVID-19. The data were produced by immunoSEQ multiplex PCR, yet TCRdb's version contains in-frame clones alone and is incomplete. The sample lists 200,000 or so clones; over 70% were seen once. Source material: PBMCs or T cells enriched from blood (not recorded which). The receptors come from a woman aged 25-40 years who had been exposed to COVID-19. Each CDR3 is given with its conserved first and last residue. Expanded clones get a size class; other rows say once, few or many, or leave the size out.

CDR3aa,j_gene,abundance,v_gene
CASSYGTGGDEAFF,TRBJ1-1,.,TRBV7-6
CASSIVPTGTEAFF,TRBJ1-1,.,TRBV19
CASSLARYEQYF,TRBJ2-7,.,TRBV7-9
CASSPPGLAGQETQYF,TRBJ2-5,.,TRBV5-1
CASSPTGSTEAFF,TRBJ1-1,.,TRBV3-1/TRBV3-2
CASSHDRGYAYEQYF,TRBJ2-7,.,TRBV7-9
CAISRTDEKLFF,TRBJ1-4,.,TRBV10-3
CAISFQGEEQFF,TRBJ2-1,.,TRBV10-3
CASSPRDTSEQFF,TRBJ2-1,.,TRBV12-3/TRBV12-4
CASSLDRFPTEAFF,TRBJ1-1,.,TRBV6-5
CASSLASGETQYF,TRBJ2-5,.,TRBV11-2
CASSPIGQGAGEKLFF,TRBJ1-4,.,TRBV28
CASSQGLMNTEAFF,TRBJ1-1,.,TRBV9
CASSLDMWETYNEQFF,TRBJ2-1,.,TRBV7-9
CASSLNSGQGFHEQYF,TRBJ2-7,.,TRBV3-1/TRBV3-2
CASSQATGQGGAGELFF,TRBJ2-2,.,TRBV4-1
CASSLAGYNSPLHF,TRBJ1-6,.,TRBV5-1
CASSQTPPGNGYTF,TRBJ1-2,.,TRBV4-1
CASSLSTSTDTQYF,TRBJ2-3,.,TRBV7-9
CAWSGRSRDRRTYNEQFF,TRBJ2-1,.,TRBV30
CASSLSGSGNTIYF,TRBJ1-3,once,TRBV11-3
CASLNSGTYEQYF,TRBJ2-7,.,TRBV3-1/TRBV3-2
CASSVDGLGRNTEAFF,TRBJ1-1,once,TRBV9
CASSLSDRGYEQYF,TRBJ2-7,.,TRBV11-2
CASSPGGVAYEQYF,TRBJ2-7,once,TRBV4-1
CASSLRQGTLSGANVLTF,TRBJ2-6,.,TRBV27
CASSPVGGTGNTIYF,TRBJ1-3,.,TRBV6-5
CATRDLGGDYGYTF,TRBJ1-2,.,TRBV15
CASSIVSPSSRMNEQFF,TRBJ2-1,once,TRBV19
CASRATNTGELFF,TRBJ2-2,.,TRBV6-5
CASSLIRRGYTF,TRBJ1-2,.,TRBV7-2
CASSLLIGADYGYTF,TRBJ1-2,.,TRBV5-1
CASSTIAGTEQETQYF,TRBJ2-5,few,TRBV5-6
CASSQGGEIGKDTQYF,TRBJ2-3,.,TRBV5-4
CASSVGGAGGWAYNEQFF,TRBJ2-1,.,TRBV9
CAWCDRVSPYEQYF,TRBJ2-7,.,TRBV30
CASSWKTGRGNTIYF,TRBJ1-3,.,TRBV7-9
CASSREVTGGSQGGYTF,TRBJ1-2,.,TRBV5-6
CASSHSRLAGGTGELFF,TRBJ2-2,few,TRBV4-1
CSVYSGVESYEQYF,TRBJ2-7,once,TRBV29-1
CASSQDGQGAPNTEAFF,TRBJ1-1,.,TRBV4-2
CASSQGRVFQPQHF,TRBJ1-5,.,TRBV4-1
CASSLDRGQPQHF,TRBJ1-5,.,TRBV5-1
CASSSTGLLTDTQYF,TRBJ2-3,.,TRBV5-1
CASGSFSTEAFF,TRBJ1-1,.,TRBV12-5
CASREQDSYYSGNTIYF,TRBJ1-3,.,TRBV19
CASSFYSNQPQHF,TRBJ1-5,few,TRBV28
CAISESFPSSGSGNTIYF,TRBJ1-3,.,TRBV10-3
CASSQYPGTGKMGVLNSNQPQHF,TRBJ1-5,once,TRBV23-1
CASSVPGQLNTEAFF,TRBJ1-1,.,TRBV5-1
CASSLVPGELFF,TRBJ2-2,.,TRBV5-4
CASSRDRGYGYTF,TRBJ1-2,.,TRBV14
CASSDPTDRADQPQHF,TRBJ1-5,.,TRBV2
CASRQGWSSYNEQFF,TRBJ2-1,.,TRBV6-5
CASSSTQGIYGYTF,TRBJ1-2,.,TRBV6-2/TRBV6-3